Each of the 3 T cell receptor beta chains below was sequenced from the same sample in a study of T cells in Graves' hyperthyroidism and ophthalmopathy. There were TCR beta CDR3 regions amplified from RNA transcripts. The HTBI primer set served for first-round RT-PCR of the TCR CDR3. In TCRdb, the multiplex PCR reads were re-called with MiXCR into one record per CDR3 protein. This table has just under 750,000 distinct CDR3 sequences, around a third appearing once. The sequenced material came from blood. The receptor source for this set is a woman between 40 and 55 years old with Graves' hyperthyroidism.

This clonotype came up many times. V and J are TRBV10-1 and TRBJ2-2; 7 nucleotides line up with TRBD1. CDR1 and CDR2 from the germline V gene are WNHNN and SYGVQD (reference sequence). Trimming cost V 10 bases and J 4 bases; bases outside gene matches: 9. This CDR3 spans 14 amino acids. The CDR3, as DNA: TGCGCCACGGCGACAGGGCAAGGCACCGGGGAGCTGTTTTTT. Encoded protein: CATATGQGTGELFF.

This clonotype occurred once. CDR3 amino acids: CSVESDRAYEQYF. The CDR3 DNA reads as TGCAGCGTTGAATCCGACAGGGCCTACGAGCAGTACTTC. The chain uses TRBV29-1 and TRBJ2-7; 7 bases align to TRBD1. CDR1 SQVTM and CDR2 ANQGSEA come from the germline V gene. Trimming cost V 2 bases and J 2 bases; bases outside gene matches: 3. This CDR3 is built from 13 residues.

This chain's CDR3 is CASSLVPGAEHYGYTF. CDR3 DNA: TGTGCCAGCAGCTTAGTCCCGGGAGCAGAGCACTATGGCTACACCTTC. This chain joins TRBV7-2 and TRBJ1-2; D not certain. The V gene lost 1 base and the J gene lost 3 bases, with 15 bases spanning the gap. The germline V gene encodes CDR1 SGHTA and CDR2 FQGNSA. The CDR3 contains 16 residues.